Sequencing of this T cell receptor (beta chain) was carried out in a study of regulatory T cells in long-lasting Graves disease. The CDR3 contains 15 residues. Looked up from germline, CDR1 is SNHLY and CDR2 is FYNNEI. V was pared by 0 bases and J by 7 bases, with 12 bases between. This clonotype was seen repeatedly, ten times or more. Sequencing libraries for TCR beta were prepared with iRepertoire HTBI primers and Arm-PCR of CDR3 regions. TCRdb ran MiXCR on the multiplex PCR reads and lists one entry per CDR3 protein. The sample contains roughly 420,000 distinct CDR3 sequences, about 16% of which appear only once. The time point is: newly diagnosed GD, antithyroid drugs for less than 3 months. PBMC-extracted RNA yielded the TCR library. These data also featured in a second study, about T cells in Graves' hyperthyroidism and ophthalmopathy. This second study notes: Uncontrolled infection, other autoimmune disease, pregnancy or lactation barred patients from enrollment. The HTBI set primed first-round TCR CDR3 RT-PCR.

The V gene is TRBV2, the J gene TRBJ2-2; D is undetermined. This TCR derives from a woman aged 30 to 39 with Graves disease. The source was peripheral blood mononuclear cells (PBMCs), collected at new diagnosis, from a patient treated with antithyroid drugs. The CDR3 DNA sequence: TGTGCCAGCAGTGAAGCGCACGGGTATCACGGGGAGCTGTTTTTT. It specifies CASSEAHGYHGELFF.